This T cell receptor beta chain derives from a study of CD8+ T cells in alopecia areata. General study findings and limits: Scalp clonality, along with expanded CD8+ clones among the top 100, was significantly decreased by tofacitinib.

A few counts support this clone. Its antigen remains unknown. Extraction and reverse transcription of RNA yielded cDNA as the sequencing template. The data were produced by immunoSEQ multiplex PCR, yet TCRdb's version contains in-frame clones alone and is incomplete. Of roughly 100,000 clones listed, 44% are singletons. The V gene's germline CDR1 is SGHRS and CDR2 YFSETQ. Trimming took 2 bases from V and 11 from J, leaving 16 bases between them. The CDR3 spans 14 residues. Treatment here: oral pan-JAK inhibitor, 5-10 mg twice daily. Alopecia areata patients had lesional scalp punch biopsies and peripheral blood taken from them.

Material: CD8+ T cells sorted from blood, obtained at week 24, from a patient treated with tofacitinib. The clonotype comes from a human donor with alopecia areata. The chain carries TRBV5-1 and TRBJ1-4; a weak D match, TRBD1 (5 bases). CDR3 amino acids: CASSFPGPSEKLFF. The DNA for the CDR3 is TGCGCCAGCAGCTTCCCGGGACCATCGGAGAAACTGTTTTTT.